The present T cell receptor beta chain was sequenced within a study of blood T cell repertoires in COVID-19. Study information: Acute and convalescent COVID-19 samples came from the United States, Italy and Spain. T cells, B-cell-depleted T cells, or PBMCs supplied cDNA or gDNA.

Trimming removed 5 bases at V and 2 bases at J, with 10 bases between. The germline gives CDR1 KGHSH, CDR2 LQKENI. This CDR3 contains 13 residues. Original analysis: Estimation of nucleated cell counts relied on the amplification of reference gene primers. Measured with immunoSEQ multiplex PCR; TCRdb has only the in-frame clones, and not every one. V, J and clone size are taken as reported in that table, and D and trimming were inferred from the DNA itself. The sample has approximately 250,000 clones; around 80% are singletons. The V and J genes are TRBV18 and TRBJ2-7; tentatively, D is TRBD1 (5 bases). Sequences were obtained from peripheral blood. The receptor's source is a human donor in a cohort sampled during active COVID-19. The CDR3 DNA reads TGTGCCAGCTCAGCCCAGGGTCCCTACGAGCAGTACTTC. Translating gives CASSAQGPYEQYF.